The sequence of this TCR beta chain was determined in a study of blood T cell repertoires in COVID-19. Study context: Sites across the United States, Italy and Spain contributed samples from acute and convalescent COVID-19.

Measured with immunoSEQ multiplex PCR; TCRdb has only the in-frame clones, and not every one. This repertoire shows about 7,800 clones, roughly 83% found once; its top ten account for around 15%. The V gene lost 6 bases and the J gene lost 6 bases, with 14 bases spanning the gap. This CDR3 contains 13 residues. Germline CDR1 is LGHNA and CDR2 is YSLEER. This TCR was sampled from a woman aged 55-70 years with active COVID-19. Sequenced material: peripheral blood. This chain uses TRBV4-3 with TRBJ1-2; no firm D call. CDR3 sequence: CASRGFFGDGYTF. The CDR3 DNA reads as TGCGCCAGCAGGGGCTTTTTCGGGGATGGCTACACCTTC.